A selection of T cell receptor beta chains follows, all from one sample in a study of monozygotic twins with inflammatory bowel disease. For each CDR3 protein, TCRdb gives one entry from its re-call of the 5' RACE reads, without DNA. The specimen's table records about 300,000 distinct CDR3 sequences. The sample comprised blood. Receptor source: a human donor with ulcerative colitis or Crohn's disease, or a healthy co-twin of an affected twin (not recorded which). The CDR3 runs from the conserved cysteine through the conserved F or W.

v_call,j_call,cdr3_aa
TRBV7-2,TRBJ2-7,CASSLGDSRYEQYF
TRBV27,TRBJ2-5,CASSPRLSETQYF
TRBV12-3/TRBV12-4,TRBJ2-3,CASGLAGGPGTQYF
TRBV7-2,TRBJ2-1,CASSYSASSYNEQFF
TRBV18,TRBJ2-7,CASSHEGAYKYEQYF
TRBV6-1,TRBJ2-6,CASSVGVSGANVLTF
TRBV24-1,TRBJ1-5,CATSDTQGVGNQPQHF
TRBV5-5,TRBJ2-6,CASSPVRESSGANVLTF
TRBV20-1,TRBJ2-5,CSARSSGTQETQYF
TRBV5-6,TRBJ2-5,CASSSTKGQGEETQYF
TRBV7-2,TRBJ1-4,CASSSGRGEEKLFF
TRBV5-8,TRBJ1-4,CASKGQVISEKLFF
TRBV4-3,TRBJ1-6,CASSQLTEVSPLHF
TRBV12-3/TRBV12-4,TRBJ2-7,CASSSWSEQYF
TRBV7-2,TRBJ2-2,CASSKGENTGELFF
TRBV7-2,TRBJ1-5,CASSSGQLNQPQHF
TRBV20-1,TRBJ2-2,CSARDLGANTGELFF
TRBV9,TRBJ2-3,CASSVVGRFTDTQYF
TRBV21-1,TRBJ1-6,CASSKADRGLNSPLHF
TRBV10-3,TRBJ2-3,CAIRTSGGPDTQYF
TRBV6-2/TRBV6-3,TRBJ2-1,CATTLAGAHLNEQFF
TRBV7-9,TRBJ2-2,CASSFFAGDTGELFF
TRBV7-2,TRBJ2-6,CARGQGSGANVLTF
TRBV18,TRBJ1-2,CASSPPGTGEAYGYTF
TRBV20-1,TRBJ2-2,CSASTGNANTGELFF
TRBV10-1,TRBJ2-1,CASTPNTRSEQFF
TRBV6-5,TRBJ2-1,CASSYSRGGIYNEQFF
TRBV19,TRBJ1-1,CASTTQWGAMNTEAFF